A selection of T cell receptor beta chains follows, all from one sample in a study of blood T cell repertoires in COVID-19. Sequencing used immunoSEQ multiplex PCR; TCRdb keeps in-frame clones, though not all of them. The data show under 350,000 clones, approximately 85% seen once. Sequencing was carried out using peripheral blood. Every receptor here comes from a woman in her 70s with acute or convalescent COVID-19. Each CDR3 is given without its conserved first and last residue. The order of the fields is V gene, CDR3 protein.

V: TRBV7-8
CDR3: ASSLGGGAATQY

V: TRBV4-1
CDR3: ASSQEVTRNQPQH

V: TRBV11-2
CDR3: ASSSSDRRRGYT

V: TRBV19
CDR3: ASSIRHRDRGSSYNSPLH

V: TRBV11-2
CDR3: ASSFRSNEQF

V: TRBV7-6
CDR3: ASSLDAGINQPQH

V: TRBV18
CDR3: ASSPDRGYTNYGYT

V: TRBV21-1
CDR3: ASSKGNKNSPLH

V: TRBV27
CDR3: ASSLVRTGGRTEAF

V: TRBV7-3
CDR3: ASSQNAGRAHNEQF

V: TRBV10-3
CDR3: ATGSAGSYEQY

V: TRBV6-5
CDR3: ASSSYSNQPQH

V: TRBV2
CDR3: ASSLTSGTDTQY

V: TRBV30
CDR3: AWNAGRPNHEQY

V: TRBV12-5
CDR3: ASGPGTGFANYGYT

V: TRBV19
CDR3: ASSSKGDTEAF

V: TRBV19
CDR3: ASSIAGFGANVLT

V: TRBV6-5
CDR3: ASSKPGHDFNTIY

V: TRBV3-1/TRBV3-2
CDR3: ASSPLGGGRYEQY

V: TRBV18
CDR3: ASSPGQMGTMNTEAF

V: TRBV11-2
CDR3: ASSLKGAGELF

V: TRBV5-4
CDR3: ASSSQFVGRGNEQY

V: TRBV11-2
CDR3: ASSLSWQTEAF

V: TRBV15
CDR3: ATSSKLAGGKSSYNEQF

V: TRBV30
CDR3: AWSRYGAGNTEAF

V: TRBV5-4
CDR3: ASSAGGGKGISGNTIY

V: TRBV27
CDR3: ASSLFGAGDPSPLH

V: TRBV5-4
CDR3: ASSLGTGGDNYYEQY

V: TRBV5-1
CDR3: ASRPGIATNEKLF

V: TRBV19
CDR3: ASSFDRVGGELF

V: TRBV12-3/TRBV12-4
CDR3: ASSLTGANTIY

V: TRBV29-1
CDR3: SVEAFVTGGNYGYT

V: TRBV5-1
CDR3: ASSPGQGLLTEAF

V: TRBV3-1/TRBV3-2
CDR3: ASSQEEAPNRETQY

V: TRBV4-1
CDR3: ASSQDGHRAVNQPQH

V: TRBV19
CDR3: ASSIRQGVYGYT

V: TRBV7-2
CDR3: ASSGGQGGFYGYT

V: TRBV3-1/TRBV3-2
CDR3: ASSRGRRGGATDTQY